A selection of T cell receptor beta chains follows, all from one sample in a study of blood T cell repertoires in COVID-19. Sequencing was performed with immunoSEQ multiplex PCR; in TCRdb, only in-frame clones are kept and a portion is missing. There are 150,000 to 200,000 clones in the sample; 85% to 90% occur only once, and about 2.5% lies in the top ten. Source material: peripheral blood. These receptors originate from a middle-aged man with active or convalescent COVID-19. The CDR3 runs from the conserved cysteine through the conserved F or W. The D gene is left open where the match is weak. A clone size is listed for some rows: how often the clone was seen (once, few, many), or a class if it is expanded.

CDR3nt: TGTGCCAGCAGTGAAGGGCGGGGCGGCAATCAGCCCCAGCATTTT; CDR3aa: CASSEGRGGNQPQHF; abundance: -; d_gene: -; v_gene: TRBV2; j_gene: TRBJ1-5
CDR3nt: TGCGCCAGCAGCTTGGCTCAGGGGAGATCTTACGAGCAGTACTTC; CDR3aa: CASSLAQGRSYEQYF; abundance: -; d_gene: -; v_gene: TRBV5-1; j_gene: TRBJ2-7
CDR3nt: TGTGCCAGCAGTGATACTAGCCGGGGCTACACCTTC; CDR3aa: CASSDTSRGYTF; abundance: -; d_gene: -; v_gene: TRBV25-1; j_gene: TRBJ1-2
CDR3nt: TGTGCCAGCAGTTATAGGGAGGGAGGGGAAAAACTGTTTTTT; CDR3aa: CASSYREGGEKLFF; abundance: -; d_gene: -; v_gene: TRBV6-2/TRBV6-3; j_gene: TRBJ1-4
CDR3nt: TGTGCCAGCAGCTCAAGCGGGGGAGGCCAGCCCCAGCATTTT; CDR3aa: CASSSSGGGQPQHF; abundance: few; d_gene: -; v_gene: TRBV5-5; j_gene: TRBJ1-5
CDR3nt: TGTGCCAGCAGCACACTAGCGGGGGGCCGAAGCTCCTACAATGAGCAGTTCTTC; CDR3aa: CASSTLAGGRSSYNEQFF; abundance: -; d_gene: TRBD2; v_gene: TRBV11-3; j_gene: TRBJ2-1
CDR3nt: TGTGCCAGCAGTGACAGGGCGTACGAGCAGTACTTC; CDR3aa: CASSDRAYEQYF; abundance: -; d_gene: -; v_gene: TRBV6-1; j_gene: TRBJ2-7
CDR3nt: TGTGCCAGCAGCACTCACAGGGCCAATCAGCCCCAGCATTTT; CDR3aa: CASSTHRANQPQHF; abundance: -; d_gene: -; v_gene: TRBV6-2/TRBV6-3; j_gene: TRBJ1-5
CDR3nt: TGTGCCAGCAGCTTTTTTGGGGCCACTGAAGCTTTCTTT; CDR3aa: CASSFFGATEAFF; abundance: -; d_gene: -; v_gene: TRBV7-8; j_gene: TRBJ1-1
CDR3nt: TGTGCCAGCAGGCGGACAGGGTATTTTCTCAATGAGCAGTTCTTC; CDR3aa: CASRRTGYFLNEQFF; abundance: -; d_gene: TRBD1; v_gene: TRBV28; j_gene: TRBJ2-1
CDR3nt: TGTGCCAGCAGCTTCCCCCCGGGGGGGTGCGGGCAGCCCCAGCATTTT; CDR3aa: CASSFPPGGCGQPQHF; abundance: once; d_gene: -; v_gene: TRBV5-6; j_gene: TRBJ1-5
CDR3nt: TGTGCCAGCAGCTTCGGACAGCCCCACTATGGCTACACCTTC; CDR3aa: CASSFGQPHYGYTF; abundance: -; d_gene: -; v_gene: TRBV5-6; j_gene: TRBJ1-2
CDR3nt: TGTGCCAGCAGCTTGGGGGTAGCGGGGGGTCCCGCAGATACGCAGTATTTT; CDR3aa: CASSLGVAGGPADTQYF; abundance: once; d_gene: TRBD2; v_gene: TRBV5-5; j_gene: TRBJ2-3
CDR3nt: TGCGCCAGCAGCCCATACGTAAGGACTTTGAACACTGAAGCTTTCTTT; CDR3aa: CASSPYVRTLNTEAFF; abundance: -; d_gene: -; v_gene: TRBV5-1; j_gene: TRBJ1-1
CDR3nt: TGTGCCAGCAGCCCGTTGAACACTGAAGCTTTCTTT; CDR3aa: CASSPLNTEAFF; abundance: -; d_gene: -; v_gene: TRBV28; j_gene: TRBJ1-1
CDR3nt: TGTGCCAGCAGACTAGCGGGGACAGGGAGTTCACCCCTCCACTTT; CDR3aa: CASRLAGTGSSPLHF; abundance: -; d_gene: TRBD1; v_gene: TRBV7-2; j_gene: TRBJ1-6
CDR3nt: TGTGCCAGCAGGGGACAGGGGGCGAGGGGCGAGCAGTACTTC; CDR3aa: CASRGQGARGEQYF; abundance: -; d_gene: TRBD1; v_gene: TRBV2; j_gene: TRBJ2-7
CDR3nt: TGTGCCAGTAGTGACACTAGCGGGGGGGCTGACGAGCAGTACTTC; CDR3aa: CASSDTSGGADEQYF; abundance: -; d_gene: TRBD2; v_gene: TRBV19; j_gene: TRBJ2-7
CDR3nt: TGTGCCAGCAGCTGGGCCCCTAGCGGGGTCACCGGGGAGCTGTTTTTT; CDR3aa: CASSWAPSGVTGELFF; abundance: -; d_gene: TRBD2; v_gene: TRBV5-5; j_gene: TRBJ2-2
CDR3nt: TGCGCCAGCAGCCAAGATCGGAACAGGTACAATGAGCAGTTCTTC; CDR3aa: CASSQDRNRYNEQFF; abundance: -; d_gene: -; v_gene: TRBV4-1; j_gene: TRBJ2-1
CDR3nt: TGTGCCACTGGGAGGGGGACTAGCGGGGATACGCAGTATTTT; CDR3aa: CATGRGTSGDTQYF; abundance: -; d_gene: TRBD2; v_gene: TRBV28; j_gene: TRBJ2-3
CDR3nt: TGCGCCAGCAGCCCGTATACAGGGGAAGGTCAGCCCCAGCATTTT; CDR3aa: CASSPYTGEGQPQHF; abundance: -; d_gene: TRBD1; v_gene: TRBV5-1; j_gene: TRBJ1-5